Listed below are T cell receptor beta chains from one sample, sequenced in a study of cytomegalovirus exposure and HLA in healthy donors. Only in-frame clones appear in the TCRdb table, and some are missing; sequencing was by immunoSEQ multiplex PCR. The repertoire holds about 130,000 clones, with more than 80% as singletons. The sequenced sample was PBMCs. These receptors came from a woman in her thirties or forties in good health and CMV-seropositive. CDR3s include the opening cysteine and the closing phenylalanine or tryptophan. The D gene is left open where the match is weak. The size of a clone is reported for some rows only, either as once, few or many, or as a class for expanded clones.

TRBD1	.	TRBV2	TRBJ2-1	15	CASRMTGGSYNEQFF	TGTGCCAGCAGAATGACAGGGGGCTCCTACAATGAGCAGTTCTTC
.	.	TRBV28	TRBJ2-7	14	CASKGTGSVYEQYF	TGTGCCAGCAAAGGTACAGGGTCAGTCTACGAGCAGTACTTC
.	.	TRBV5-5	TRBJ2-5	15	CASSLVPGPGETQYF	TGTGCCAGCAGCTTGGTGCCAGGCCCCGGAGAGACCCAGTACTTC
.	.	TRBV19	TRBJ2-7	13	CASSMVVSDEQYF	TGTGCCAGTAGTATGGTGGTTAGCGACGAGCAGTACTTC
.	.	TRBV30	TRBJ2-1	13	CAWRLGRDNEQFF	TGTGCCTGGAGGTTAGGCAGGGACAATGAGCAGTTCTTC
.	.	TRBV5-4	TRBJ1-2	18	CASSFGPGKISGNYGYTF	TGTGCCAGCAGCTTTGGGCCAGGGAAAATTTCCGGGAACTATGGCTACACCTTC
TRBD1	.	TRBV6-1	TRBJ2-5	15	CASSEGQGVGETQYF	TGTGCCAGCAGTGAAGGGCAGGGGGTGGGGGAGACCCAGTACTTC
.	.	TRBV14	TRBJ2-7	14	CASSQANRVYEQYF	TGTGCCAGCAGCCAGGCTAACAGGGTCTACGAGCAGTACTTC
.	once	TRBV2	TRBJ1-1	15	CASSFRDTENTEAFF	TGTGCCAGCAGTTTTAGGGACACAGAGAACACTGAAGCTTTCTTT
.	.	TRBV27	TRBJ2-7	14	CASRPGDTNYEQYF	TGTGCCAGCAGACCAGGGGACACCAACTACGAGCAGTACTTC
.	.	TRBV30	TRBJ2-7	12	CAWITQGYEQYF	TGTGCCTGGATAACTCAGGGTTACGAGCAGTACTTC
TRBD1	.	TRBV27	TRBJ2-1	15	CATRPWTGGATGQFF	TGTGCCACCCGACCTTGGACAGGGGGGGCAACAGGGCAGTTCTTC
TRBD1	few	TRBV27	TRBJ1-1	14	CASSLSVDRGRAFF	TGTGCCAGCAGTTTATCGGTCGACAGGGGGAGAGCTTTCTTT
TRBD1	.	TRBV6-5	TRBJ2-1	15	CASSHRQGIGNEQFF	TGTGCCAGCAGTCATCGACAGGGGATTGGAAATGAGCAGTTCTTC
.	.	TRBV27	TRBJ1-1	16	CASSLYRGVSNTEAFF	TGTGCCAGCAGTTTATATCGGGGGGTTTCGAACACTGAAGCTTTCTTT
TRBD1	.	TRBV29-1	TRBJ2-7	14	CSVRGGQGTYEQYF	TGCAGCGTTCGAGGGGGACAGGGGACCTACGAGCAGTACTTC
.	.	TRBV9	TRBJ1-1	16	CASSVGSGAVNTEAFF	TGTGCCAGCAGCGTAGGGTCAGGGGCGGTGAACACTGAAGCTTTCTTT
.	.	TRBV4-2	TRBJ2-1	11	CASSAGSEQFF	TGTGCCAGCAGTGCGGGGAGTGAGCAGTTCTTC
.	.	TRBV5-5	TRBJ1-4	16	CASSPTGASTNEKLFF	TGTGCCAGCAGCCCAACAGGAGCGTCAACTAATGAAAAACTGTTTTTT
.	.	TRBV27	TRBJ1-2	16	CASSLKREETYYGYTF	TGTGCCAGCAGTTTAAAGAGAGAGGAGACCTACTATGGCTACACCTTC
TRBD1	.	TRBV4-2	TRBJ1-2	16	CASSPQPTGGVYGYTF	TGTGCCAGCAGCCCCCAGCCTACAGGGGGCGTATACGGCTACACCTTC
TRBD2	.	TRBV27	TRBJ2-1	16	CASSLAGGDSYNEQFF	TGTGCCAGCAGTCTAGCGGGAGGGGACTCCTACAATGAGCAGTTCTTC
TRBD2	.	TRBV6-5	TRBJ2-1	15	CASSSGGAGYNEQFF	TGTGCCAGCAGTTCGGGAGGGGCGGGATACAATGAGCAGTTCTTC
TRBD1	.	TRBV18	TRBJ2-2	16	CASSPGTGMPTGELFF	TGTGCCAGCTCACCCGGGACAGGGATGCCCACCGGGGAGCTGTTTTTT
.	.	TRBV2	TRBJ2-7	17	CASTRGIGLDRNYEQYF	TGTGCCAGCACCAGAGGGATTGGGTTGGACAGAAACTACGAGCAGTACTTC
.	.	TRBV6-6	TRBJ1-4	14	CASSYLSGEEKLFF	TGTGCCAGCAGTTACCTATCTGGAGAGGAAAAACTGTTTTTT
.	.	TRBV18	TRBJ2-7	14	CASSPRTGSYEQYF	TGTGCCAGCTCGCCTCGAACAGGAAGTTACGAGCAGTACTTC
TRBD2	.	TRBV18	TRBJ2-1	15	CASSLTSEAYNEQFF	TGTGCCAGCTCACTAACTAGCGAGGCCTACAATGAGCAGTTCTTC
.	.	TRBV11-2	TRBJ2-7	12	CASSPGTYEQYF	TGTGCCAGCAGCCCAGGGACCTACGAGCAGTACTTC
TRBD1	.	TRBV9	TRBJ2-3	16	CASSVGPGQYTDTQYF	TGTGCCAGCAGCGTTGGACCGGGACAGTACACAGATACGCAGTATTTT
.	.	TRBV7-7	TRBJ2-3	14	CASSLDTAADTQYF	TGTGCTAGCAGCTTAGATACCGCGGCAGATACGCAGTATTTT
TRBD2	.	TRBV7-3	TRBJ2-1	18	CASSPLRTSGDPYNEQFF	TGTGCCAGCAGCCCCCTCCGGACTAGCGGGGACCCCTACAATGAGCAGTTCTTC
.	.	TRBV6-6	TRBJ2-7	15	CASSPRDKGAYEQYF	TGTGCCAGCAGTCCCCGGGACAAGGGAGCCTACGAGCAGTACTTC
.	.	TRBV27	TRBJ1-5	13	CASSLGLNQPQHF	TGTGCCAGCAGTTTGGGCCTAAATCAGCCCCAGCATTTT
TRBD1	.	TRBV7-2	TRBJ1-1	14	CASSKGQLNTEAFF	TGTGCCAGCAGCAAGGGACAGTTGAACACTGAAGCTTTCTTT
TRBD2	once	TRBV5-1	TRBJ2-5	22	CASSSHRRTGIGLAGGGETQYF	TGCGCCAGCAGCTCCCATCGTCGGACAGGGATCGGACTAGCGGGGGGTGGGGAGACCCAGTACTTC
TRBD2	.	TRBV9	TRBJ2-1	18	CASSDPLVAGGPRNEQFF	TGTGCCAGCAGCGACCCCCTAGTCGCGGGAGGGCCGAGGAATGAGCAGTTCTTC
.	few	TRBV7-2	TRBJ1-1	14	CASSLDFGISEAFF	TGTGCCAGCAGCTTAGATTTCGGGATCTCTGAAGCTTTCTTT
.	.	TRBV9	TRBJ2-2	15	CASSAGGLNTGELFF	TGTGCCAGCAGCGCCGGGGGGCTAAACACCGGGGAGCTGTTTTTT
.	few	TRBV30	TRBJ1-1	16	CAWSVKLLGVNTEAFF	TGTGCCTGGAGTGTAAAACTTCTCGGGGTGAACACTGAAGCTTTCTTT
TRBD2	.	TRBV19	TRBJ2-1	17	CASTPGGPASIDNEQFF	TGTGCCAGTACACCGGGAGGCCCGGCATCCATTGACAATGAGCAGTTCTTC
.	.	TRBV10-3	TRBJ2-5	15	CAISRTSGVQETQYF	TGTGCCATCAGCAGAACCTCCGGGGTTCAAGAGACCCAGTACTTC
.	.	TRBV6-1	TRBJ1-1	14	CASSIVRGNTEAFF	TGTGCCAGCAGTATTGTCCGAGGAAACACTGAAGCTTTCTTT
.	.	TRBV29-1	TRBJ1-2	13	CSFRDTSNYGYTF	TGCAGCTTCCGGGACACCTCTAACTATGGCTACACCTTC
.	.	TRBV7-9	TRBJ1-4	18	CASSRDGSAAPLREKLFF	TGTGCCAGCAGCAGAGATGGGTCGGCGGCCCCCCTGCGGGAAAAACTGTTTTTT
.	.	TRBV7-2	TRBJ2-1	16	CASSLVSDGSSSRQFF	TGTGCCAGCAGCTTAGTCTCTGACGGGAGTTCCTCTAGGCAGTTCTTC
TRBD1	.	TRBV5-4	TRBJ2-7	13	CASSLTGGREQYF	TGTGCCAGCAGCTTAACAGGGGGCCGAGAGCAGTACTTC
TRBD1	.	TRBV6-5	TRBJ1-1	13	CASRGTANTEAFF	TGTGCCAGCAGGGGGACAGCGAACACTGAAGCTTTCTTT
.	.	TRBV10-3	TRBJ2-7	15	CAISAYREISYEQYF	TGTGCCATCAGTGCTTACAGGGAAATTTCCTACGAGCAGTACTTC
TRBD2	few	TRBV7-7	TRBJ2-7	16	CASSLDGREDSHEQYF	TGTGCTAGCAGCTTAGATGGGCGGGAGGATTCCCACGAGCAGTACTTC
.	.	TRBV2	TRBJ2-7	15	CASSEDRQSFYEQYF	TGTGCCAGCAGTGAAGATAGACAGTCCTTCTACGAGCAGTACTTC
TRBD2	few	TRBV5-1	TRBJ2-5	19	CASSLVASGRGLIQETQYF	TGCGCCAGCAGCTTGGTAGCTAGCGGGAGGGGCCTAATACAAGAGACCCAGTACTTC
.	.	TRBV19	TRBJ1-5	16	CASSRRQKVENQPQHF	TGTGCCAGTAGCCGTAGACAGAAGGTTGAAAATCAGCCCCAGCATTTT
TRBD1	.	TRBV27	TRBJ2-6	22	CASSGQGLPSPFHSSGANVLTF	TGTGCCAGCAGCGGACAGGGACTTCCATCTCCCTTTCACAGCTCTGGGGCCAACGTCCTGACTTTC
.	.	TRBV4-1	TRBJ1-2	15	CASSQDRGGGSGYTF	TGCGCCAGCAGCCAAGATAGGGGCGGGGGATCTGGCTACACCTTC
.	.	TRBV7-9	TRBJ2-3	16	CASSLKLVMETDTQYF	TGTGCCAGCAGCTTAAAACTAGTGATGGAGACAGATACGCAGTATTTT
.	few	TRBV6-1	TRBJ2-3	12	CASKLEGDTQYF	TGTGCCAGCAAGTTAGAGGGAGATACGCAGTATTTT